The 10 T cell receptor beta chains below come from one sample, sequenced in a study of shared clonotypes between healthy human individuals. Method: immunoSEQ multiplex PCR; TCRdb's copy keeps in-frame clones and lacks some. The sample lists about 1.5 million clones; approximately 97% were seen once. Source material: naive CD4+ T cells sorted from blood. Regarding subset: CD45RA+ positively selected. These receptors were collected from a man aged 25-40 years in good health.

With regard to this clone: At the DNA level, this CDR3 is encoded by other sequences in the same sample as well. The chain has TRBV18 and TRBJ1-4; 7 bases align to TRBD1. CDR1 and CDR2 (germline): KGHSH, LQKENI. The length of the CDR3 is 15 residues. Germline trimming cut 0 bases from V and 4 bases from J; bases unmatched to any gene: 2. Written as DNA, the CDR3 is TGTGCCAGCTCACCACCGGGACAGAGTAATGAAAAACTGTTTTTT. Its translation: CASSPPGQSNEKLFF.

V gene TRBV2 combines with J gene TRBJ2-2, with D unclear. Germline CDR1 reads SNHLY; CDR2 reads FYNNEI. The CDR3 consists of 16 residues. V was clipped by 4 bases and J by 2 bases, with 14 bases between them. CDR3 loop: CASSGGIGVNTGELFF. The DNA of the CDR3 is TGTGCCAGCAGTGGTGGTATTGGGGTAAACACCGGGGAGCTGTTTTTT.

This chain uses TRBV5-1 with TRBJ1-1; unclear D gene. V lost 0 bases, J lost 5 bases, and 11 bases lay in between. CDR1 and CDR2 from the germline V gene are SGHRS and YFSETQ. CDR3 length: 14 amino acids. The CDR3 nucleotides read TGCGCCAGCAGCTTGGGTTTGTTGTTGACTGAAGCTTTCTTT. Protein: CASSLGLLLTEAFF.

The CDR3 spells CASSLSGGSRVKEQFF. The CDR3 DNA is TGTGCCAGCAGTTTATCCGGCGGGAGCCGTGTGAAAGAGCAGTTCTTC. The chain is built from TRBV27 and TRBJ2-1; TRBD2 agrees at 7 bases. The ends lost 0 bases at V and 10 bases at J; junction bases unmatched: 12. This CDR3 is 16 amino acids long. Germline-derived CDR1 and CDR2 are MNHEY and SMNVEV (reference sequence).

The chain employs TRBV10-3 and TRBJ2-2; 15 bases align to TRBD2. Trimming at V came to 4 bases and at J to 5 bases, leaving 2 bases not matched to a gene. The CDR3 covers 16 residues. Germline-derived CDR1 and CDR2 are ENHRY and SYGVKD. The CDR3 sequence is CAISVGLAGGTGELFF. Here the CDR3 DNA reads TGTGCCATCAGTGTGGGACTAGCGGGAGGTACCGGGGAGCTGTTTTTT.

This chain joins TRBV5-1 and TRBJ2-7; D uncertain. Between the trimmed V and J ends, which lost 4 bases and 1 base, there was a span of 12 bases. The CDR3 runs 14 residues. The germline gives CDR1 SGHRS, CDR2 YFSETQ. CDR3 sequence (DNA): TGCGCCAGCAGCAAGAACGGGCAATCCTACGAGCAGTACTTC. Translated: CASSKNGQSYEQYF.

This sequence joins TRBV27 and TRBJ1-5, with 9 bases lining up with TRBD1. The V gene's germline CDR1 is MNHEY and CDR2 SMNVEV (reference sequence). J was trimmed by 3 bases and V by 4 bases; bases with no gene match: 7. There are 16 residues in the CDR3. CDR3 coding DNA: TGTGCCAGCAGTTCGAACAGGGGGCTTGACAATCAGCCCCAGCATTTT. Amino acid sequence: CASSSNRGLDNQPQHF.

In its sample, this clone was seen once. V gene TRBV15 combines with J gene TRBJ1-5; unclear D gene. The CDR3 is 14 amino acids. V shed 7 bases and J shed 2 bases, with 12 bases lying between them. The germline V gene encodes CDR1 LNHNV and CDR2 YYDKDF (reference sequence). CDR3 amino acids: CATMRDRGNQPQHF. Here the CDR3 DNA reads TGTGCCACCATGAGGGATAGGGGCAATCAGCCCCAGCATTTT.

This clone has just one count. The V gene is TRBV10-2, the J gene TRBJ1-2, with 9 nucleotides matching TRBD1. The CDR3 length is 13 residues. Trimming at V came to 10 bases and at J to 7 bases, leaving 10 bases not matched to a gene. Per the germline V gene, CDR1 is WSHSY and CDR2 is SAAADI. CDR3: CATRDRAGSGYTF. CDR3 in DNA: TGCGCCACTCGGGACAGGGCCGGCTCTGGCTACACCTTC.

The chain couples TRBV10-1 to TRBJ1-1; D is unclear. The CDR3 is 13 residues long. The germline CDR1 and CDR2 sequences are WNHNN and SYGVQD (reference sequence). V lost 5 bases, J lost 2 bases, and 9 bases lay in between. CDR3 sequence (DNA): TGCGCCAGCAGTCCACGGCCCAACACTGAAGCTTTCTTT. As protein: CASSPRPNTEAFF.